A selection of T cell receptor beta chains follows, all from one sample in a study of blood T cell repertoires in COVID-19. The assay was immunoSEQ multiplex PCR, and TCRdb's table has in-frame clones only and misses some. The repertoire holds a few hundred thousand clones, with 80% to 90% as singletons. The material sequenced was peripheral blood. These receptor sequences come from a woman in her forties who had recovered from COVID-19. CDR3s include the opening cysteine and the closing phenylalanine or tryptophan. D genes are given only for firm matches. Size is stated for part of the rows, as once, few or many counts, or as a class when the clone is expanded.

d_call j_call v_call clone_size cdr3_aa cdr3_nt
TRBD1 TRBJ2-5 TRBV5-1 . CASSTQGQETQYF TGCGCCAGCAGCACACAGGGGCAAGAGACCCAGTACTTC
. TRBJ1-2 TRBV19 few CASRAPGDRFNYGYTF TGTGCCAGTAGGGCCCCGGGGGACCGCTTTAACTATGGCTACACCTTC
. TRBJ2-1 TRBV5-1 . CASSFNQGSSQFF TGCGCCAGCAGCTTTAATCAGGGGTCGTCGCAGTTCTTC
TRBD1 TRBJ1-2 TRBV4-3 . CASSQEPGGGNYGYTF TGCGCCAGCAGCCAAGAACCAGGGGGTGGAAACTATGGCTACACCTTC
TRBD1 TRBJ1-4 TRBV3-1/TRBV3-2 . CASSQEMPFRQGVCEKLFF TGTGCCAGCAGCCAAGAAATGCCCTTCCGACAGGGGGTATGTGAAAAACTGTTTTTT
. TRBJ2-5 TRBV12-3/TRBV12-4 . CASSLGQETQYF TGTGCCAGCAGTTTGGGCCAGGAGACCCAGTACTTC
TRBD2 TRBJ2-5 TRBV19 . CASSMLAGRQETQYF TGTGCCAGTAGTATGCTAGCGGGGAGACAAGAGACCCAGTACTTC
TRBD2 TRBJ2-3 TRBV5-1 . CASSSGLAGGLGTDTQYF TGCGCCAGCAGCTCCGGACTAGCGGGGGGTTTAGGCACAGATACGCAGTATTTT
. TRBJ2-3 TRBV10-3 . CASRSQYTQYF TGTGCCTCCCGTAGTCAATATACGCAGTATTTT
. TRBJ2-7 TRBV7-2 . CASSSSRQSYEQYF TGTGCCAGCAGCTCCTCCCGACAGTCCTACGAGCAGTACTTC
TRBD1 TRBJ2-7 TRBV9 . CASSGTGGGLYEQYF TGTGCCAGCAGCGGAACAGGGGGCGGTCTCTACGAGCAGTACTTC
. TRBJ2-1 TRBV24-1 . CATSDQQGSNEQFF TGTGCCACCAGTGACCAACAGGGAAGCAATGAGCAGTTCTTC
TRBD1 TRBJ1-2 TRBV11-2 . CASSPQGGRGYTF TGTGCCAGCAGCCCACAGGGGGGGAGAGGCTACACCTTC
. TRBJ1-5 TRBV19 . CASMGGSVLSNQPQHF TGTGCCAGTATGGGGGGGTCGGTCCTGAGTAATCAGCCCCAGCATTTT
TRBD2 TRBJ2-3 TRBV2 . CASTPSGGVDTQYF TGTGCCAGCACTCCCTCTGGGGGGGTAGATACGCAGTATTTT
TRBD1 TRBJ2-7 TRBV4-3 . CASSPSWTGSYEQYF TGCGCCAGCAGCCCTTCCTGGACAGGGTCCTACGAGCAGTACTTC
. TRBJ2-7 TRBV9 . CASSVGEAYEQYF TGTGCCAGCAGCGTAGGAGAAGCCTACGAGCAGTACTTC
. TRBJ2-4 TRBV2 . CASSVGGPQNIQYF TGTGCCAGCAGTGTCGGGGGTCCCCAAAACATTCAGTACTTC
. TRBJ1-1 TRBV29-1 . CSVEDRGRWAEAFF TGCAGCGTTGAAGATCGGGGAAGATGGGCTGAAGCTTTCTTT
. TRBJ2-3 TRBV5-5 . CASSLTSGADTQYF TGTGCCAGCAGCTTGACGTCGGGTGCAGATACGCAGTATTTT
TRBD2 TRBJ2-1 TRBV5-1 . CASSTSRASGGSLYNEQFF TGCGCCAGCAGCACGTCTAGGGCTAGCGGGGGGTCCCTCTACAATGAGCAGTTCTTC
. TRBJ1-5 TRBV19 . CASSSGHSNQPQHF TGTGCCAGTAGTTCAGGACATAGCAATCAGCCCCAGCATTTT
TRBD1 TRBJ2-7 TRBV14 . CASSQDARDRKAYEQYF TGTGCCAGCAGCCAAGATGCCCGGGACAGAAAGGCCTACGAGCAGTACTTC
TRBD1 TRBJ1-1 TRBV5-1 . CASSLGQGVDAFF TGCGCCAGCAGCTTGGGGCAGGGGGTTGATGCTTTCTTT
. TRBJ1-4 TRBV21-1 . CASSRTRDRGYKLFF TGTGCCAGCAGCAGGACCCGGGACAGGGGTTACAAACTGTTTTTT
TRBD1 TRBJ1-4 TRBV3-1/TRBV3-2 . CASSPTGSEPNEKLFF TGTGCCAGCAGCCCGACAGGGTCTGAACCTAATGAAAAACTGTTTTTT
. TRBJ2-7 TRBV10-3 . CAISESMVSSYEQYF TGTGCCATCAGTGAGTCGATGGTTAGCTCCTACGAGCAGTACTTC
. TRBJ1-2 TRBV13 . CASSRDRFYGYTF TGTGCCAGCAGCCGAGACAGATTCTATGGCTACACCTTC
. TRBJ2-1 TRBV6-6 . CASLVSLSEQFF TGTGCCAGCCTGGTGTCTCTGAGTGAGCAGTTCTTC
TRBD1 TRBJ1-2 TRBV7-2 . CASSSQGAVYGYTF TGTGCCAGCAGCTCACAGGGGGCGGTCTATGGCTACACCTTC
TRBD1 TRBJ1-2 TRBV19 . CASSTTDRGRGYTF TGTGCCAGTAGTACCACTGACAGGGGGCGGGGCTACACCTTC
. TRBJ2-2 TRBV7-8 few CASSLVRFPGELFF TGTGCCAGCAGCTTAGTGCGGTTTCCCGGGGAGCTGTTTTTT
. TRBJ1-3 TRBV5-1 . CASSPTVSGNTIYF TGCGCCAGCAGCCCGACAGTCTCTGGAAACACCATATATTTT
. TRBJ2-7 TRBV18 once CASSRRGGEQYF TGTGCCAGCTCAAGAAGGGGTGGGGAGCAGTACTTC
. TRBJ2-2 TRBV2 . CASSGFDTTITGELFF TGTGCCAGCAGTGGATTCGATACTACGATCACCGGGGAGCTGTTTTTT
TRBD1 TRBJ2-6 TRBV2 . CASSELQGANGAGANVLTF TGTGCCAGCAGTGAACTACAGGGGGCGAATGGAGCTGGGGCCAACGTCCTGACTTTC
. TRBJ2-7 TRBV19 . CASSISSGGPGYEQYF TGTGCCAGTAGTATATCTTCGGGGGGCCCCGGCTACGAGCAGTACTTC
TRBD2 TRBJ2-1 TRBV7-9 . CASSRGGDYNEQFF TGTGCCAGCAGCCGTGGGGGGGACTACAATGAGCAGTTCTTC
TRBD1 TRBJ1-6 TRBV5-1 . CASSPFGQGTSPLHF TGCGCCAGCAGCCCGTTCGGACAGGGGACTTCACCCCTCCACTTT
. TRBJ2-1 TRBV7-9 . CASSAPGVSYNEQFF TGTGCCAGCAGTGCCCCGGGGGTCTCCTACAATGAGCAGTTCTTC
. TRBJ1-6 TRBV19 . CASSPEWNSPLHF TGTGCCAGTAGTCCGGAGTGGAATTCACCCCTCCACTTT
TRBD2 TRBJ2-3 TRBV7-3 . CASSNAHGGGGTDTQYF TGTGCCAGCAGCAACGCCCACGGCGGGGGGGGCACAGATACGCAGTATTTT
. TRBJ1-4 TRBV4-2 . CASSQAAGLDEKLFF TGTGCCAGCAGCCAAGCGGCAGGGCTGGATGAAAAACTGTTTTTT